Listed here are 21 T cell receptor beta chains from one sample, sequenced in a study of T cell responses to AZD1222 COVID-19 vaccine (dated by TCRdb to the early 2020s). Reading the label with the study, this specimen's time point is: baseline before first vaccination. The method was the immunoSEQ multiplex PCR assay. TCRdb took this table from immuneACCESS and kept in-frame rearrangements with V and J called. Such tables lack part of the clones; where checked against another copy, unresolved V genes explain under half of the gap, and the rest is unexplained. This sample holds around 150,000 clones; under 95% were observed only once. The ten top clones hold around 1.3% of the sample. This sample comprised peripheral blood, obtained on day 0 of AZD1222 vaccination. Source of these receptors: an adult in good health.

This sequence joins TRBV30 and TRBJ2-3, with 8 bases lining up with TRBD2. Trimming took 5 bases from V and 6 from J; bases not matched to a gene: 7. CDR3 length equals 13 residues. The germline V gene encodes CDR1 GTSNPN and CDR2 SVGIG (reference sequence). The CDR3 sequence: CAWSTGGPDTQYF. The CDR3 region has the DNA TGTGCCTGGTCGACGGGGGGGCCGGATACGCAGTATTTT.

The V call is TRBV25-1, the J call TRBJ1-2; D is ambiguous. The V gene lost 3 bases and the J gene lost 4 bases, with 12 bases spanning the gap. CDR3 size: 14 residues. Germline V gene lookup returns CDR1 MGHDK and CDR2 SYGVNS. The CDR3 is CASSEGGRLYGYTF. In DNA form, the CDR3 reads TGTGCCAGCAGTGAGGGAGGGCGGCTCTATGGCTACACCTTC.

This sequence joins TRBV7-9 and TRBJ1-2; D is unresolved. The CDR3 is 12 residues long. V lost 2 bases, J lost 8 bases, and 9 bases lay in between. CDR1 and CDR2 from the germline V gene are SEHNR and FQNEAQ (reference sequence). CDR3 loop: CASSLWLVGYTF. The CDR3, as DNA: TGTGCCAGCAGCTTATGGTTAGTAGGCTACACCTTC.

A word on this clone: Other DNA sequences in this specimen translate into the identical CDR3. This rearrangement joins TRBV6-6 to TRBJ2-3; D call uncertain. Per germline, CDR1 MNHNY and CDR2 SVGAGI (reference sequence). This CDR3 spans 11 amino acids. The V and J ends lost 2 bases and 6 bases respectively, with 3 bases between them. CDR3 in DNA: TGTGCCAGCAGTTACCGGGATACGCAGTATTTT. This sequence encodes CASSYRDTQYF.

The chain joins TRBV5-1 to TRBJ2-7; 8 nucleotides line up with TRBD1. The CDR3 covers 16 residues. V shed 0 bases, J shed 2 bases, and the junction held 7 bases outside the gene matches. Germline CDR1 SGHRS, CDR2 YFSETQ. The CDR3 region is CASSLGGQGEPYEQYF. The CDR3 DNA reads TGCGCCAGCAGCTTGGGAGGACAGGGTGAGCCCTACGAGCAGTACTTC. Using reference TRBV5-1 and TRBJ2-7 for the parts outside the CDR3, the full variable domain is KAGVTQTPRYLIKTRGQQVTLSCSPISGHRSVSWYQQTPGQGLQFLFEYFSETQRNKGNFPGRFSGRQFSNSRSEMNVSTLELGDSALYLCASSLGGQGEPYEQYFGPGTRLTVT.

The V call is TRBV13, the J call TRBJ1-3; D unclear. The germline gives CDR1 PRHDT, CDR2 FYEKMQ (reference sequence). Between the trimmed V and J ends, which lost 5 bases and 1 base, there was a span of 6 bases. The CDR3 covers 13 residues. The CDR3 sequence is CASSPVSGNTIYF. The DNA of the CDR3 is TGTGCCAGCAGCCCGGTTTCTGGAAACACCATATATTTT.

The chain joins TRBV5-4 to TRBJ2-1, with 10 bases aligning to TRBD2. CDR3 length equals 14 residues. The germline V gene encodes CDR1 SGHNT and CDR2 YYREEE (reference sequence). The V gene end was trimmed by 0 bases and the J gene end by 15 bases; junction bases not matched to a gene: 9. The CDR3 loop is CASSLGVTSGVLFF. CDR3 nucleotides: TGTGCCAGCAGCTTGGGGGTCACTAGCGGGGTGTTGTTCTTC.

The CDR3 coding sequence is TGTGCCAGCAGAGGGACAGGCCCCCGGGTCACTGAAGCTTTCTTT. The encoded protein is CASRGTGPRVTEAFF. The chain combines TRBV28 with TRBJ1-1; 8 positions match TRBD1. Germline CDR1 is MDHEN and CDR2 is SYDVKM. CDR3 length equals 15 residues. V shed 6 bases and J 4 bases; nucleotides not matched to a gene: 10.

This chain links TRBV18 with TRBJ1-1; unclear D gene. The CDR3 loop spans 13 amino acids. The V gene lost 4 bases and the J gene lost 4 bases, with 10 bases spanning the gap. Germline V gene sequence: CDR1 KGHSH, CDR2 LQKENI. The CDR3 DNA reads as TGTGCCAGCTCACAGGGCAGTAGCACTGAAGCTTTCTTT. Translated: CASSQGSSTEAFF.

This chain links TRBV6-2 or TRBV6-3 with TRBJ1-1; 11 bases are shared with TRBD1. V trimming: 4 bases; J trimming: 7 bases; junction bases outside the gene matches: 5. Germline V gives CDR1 MNHEY, CDR2 SVGEGT. The CDR3 is 14 residues long. The CDR3 coding sequence is TGTGCCAGCAGTTGGACAGGGGGCAGCCGTGAAGCTTTCTTT. Encoded protein: CASSWTGGSREAFF.

The rearrangement joins TRBV27 to TRBJ1-6, with D uncertain. The CDR3 covers 14 residues. Trimming shortened V by 4 bases and J by 10 bases, and 14 bases separated the two germline ends. The V gene's germline CDR1 is MNHEY and CDR2 SMNVEV (reference sequence). This CDR3 reads CASSSNPGRSPLHF. In DNA, the CDR3 is TGTGCCAGCAGTTCCAACCCGGGTCGCTCACCCCTCCACTTT.

This chain links TRBV2 with TRBJ1-3, with a weak D call TRBD1 (6 bases). The CDR3 runs to 15 residues. Trimming took off 8 bases at V and 0 bases at J, with 14 bases between the two ends. Germline V gene data show CDR1 as SNHLY and CDR2 as FYNNEI. This chain's CDR3 is CASGRGASSGNTIYF. In DNA, the CDR3 is TGTGCCAGCGGCCGGGGGGCTTCCTCTGGAAACACCATATATTTT. Full variable domain (rest looked up from reference TRBV2 and TRBJ1-3): EPEVTQTPSHQVTQMGQEVILRCVPISNHLYFYWYRQILGQKVEFLVSFYNNEISEKSEIFDDQFSVERPDGSNFTLKIRSTKLEDSAMYFCASGRGASSGNTIYFGEGSWLTVV.

This chain connects TRBV7-9 to TRBJ2-2; either TRBD1 or TRBD2 may supply D (6 bases each). CDR1 is SEHNR and CDR2 is FQNEAQ in the germline V gene (reference sequence). This CDR3 spans 16 amino acids. With 1 base removed from V and 7 bases from J, the gap between germline ends came to 16 bases. As DNA, the CDR3 is TGTGCCAGCAGCTTAGAGTCCGGGGGCTTAAGCGGGGAGCTGTTTTTT. It codes for CASSLESGGLSGELFF. Filled out from reference TRBV7-9 and TRBJ2-2, the complete variable domain reads DTGVSQNPRHKITKRGQNVTFRCDPISEHNRLYWYRQTLGQGPEFLTYFQNEAQLEKSRLLSDRFSAERPKGSFSTLEIQRTEQGDSAMYLCASSLESGGLSGELFFGEGSRLTVL.

V is TRBV28 and J is TRBJ2-7; TRBD2 agrees at 8 bases. CDR3 size: 15 residues. V was pared by 2 bases and J by 7 bases, with 10 bases of the junction left unmatched. Germline values: CDR1 MDHEN, CDR2 SYDVKM. The CDR3: CASSLGEAGGPEQYF. The CDR3 DNA reads as TGTGCCAGCAGTTTAGGTGAGGCGGGGGGCCCGGAGCAGTACTTC.

The rearrangement joins TRBV5-6 to TRBJ2-7, with 7 bases fitting TRBD2. Germline V gives CDR1 SGHDT, CDR2 YYEEEE. CDR3 size: 17 residues. Unmatched junction bases numbered 15, after V lost 3 bases and J lost 3 bases. CDR3 protein: CASSSILVGGPGYEQYF. The CDR3, as DNA: TGTGCCAGCAGCTCGATTCTTGTGGGAGGGCCCGGCTACGAGCAGTACTTC.

The chain is built from TRBV7-9 and TRBJ2-7, with D uncertain. This CDR3 comprises 16 residues. Germline-derived CDR1 and CDR2 are SEHNR and FQNEAQ (reference sequence). The V end was cut by 3 bases, the J end by 0 bases, with 15 bases between. The CDR3 region has the DNA TGTGCCAGCAGCTTCCCCGGACGGAGTAGCTCCTACGAGCAGTACTTC. Amino acids: CASSFPGRSSSYEQYF.

The chain combines TRBV6-6 with TRBJ2-2, with D perhaps matching TRBD2 (6 bases). The V gene's germline CDR1 is MNHNY and CDR2 SVGAGI (reference sequence). This CDR3 has 14 residues. The germline V and J ends were trimmed by 5 bases and 9 bases, with 16 bases remaining between them. CDR3 sequence reads: CASSPTRGLWELFF. The DNA for the CDR3 is TGTGCCAGCAGTCCGACTAGAGGCCTTTGGGAGCTGTTTTTT.

The chain links TRBV5-1 to TRBJ1-1, with 12 bases that match TRBD1. Trimming cost V 3 bases and J 4 bases; bases outside gene matches: 4. The CDR3 consists of 15 residues. CDR1 SGHRS and CDR2 YFSETQ come from the germline V gene. The CDR3: CASSWGQGASTEAFF. The CDR3 DNA reads TGCGCCAGCAGCTGGGGACAGGGGGCGAGCACTGAAGCTTTCTTT.

This chain connects TRBV25-1 to TRBJ2-3; D not resolved. CDR1 and CDR2 from the germline V gene are MGHDK and SYGVNS. V lost 3 bases and J 2 bases, leaving 9 bases between the germline ends. The CDR3 has 14 amino acids. The CDR3 nucleotides read TGTGCCAGCAGTGAGTGGAGCGACACAGATACGCAGTATTTT. Its translation is CASSEWSDTDTQYF. Full variable domain (remainder filled in from reference TRBV25-1 and TRBJ2-3): EADIYQTPRYLVIGTGKKITLECSQTMGHDKMYWYQQDPGMELHLIHYSYGVNSTEKGDLSSESTVSRIRTEHFPLTLESARPSHTSQYLCASSEWSDTDTQYFGPGTRLTVL.

The chain uses TRBV18 and TRBJ2-7; D remains unclear. V was pared by 3 bases and J by 0 bases, with 6 bases between. CDR1 is KGHSH, CDR2 LQKENI, per germline. This CDR3 comprises 13 residues. The CDR3 sequence: CASSPPNSYEQYF. The CDR3 nucleotides read TGTGCCAGCTCACCGCCGAACTCCTACGAGCAGTACTTC.

This rearrangement joins TRBV7-2 to TRBJ1-1; TRBD1 matches 7 bases. The CDR3 length is 14 residues. V was pared by 5 bases and J by 7 bases, with 10 bases of the junction left unmatched. Germline V gene lookup returns CDR1 SGHTA and CDR2 FQGNSA. The CDR3 spells CASSPLTGPNEAFF. Here the CDR3 DNA reads TGTGCCAGCAGCCCGTTGACAGGGCCTAATGAAGCTTTCTTT.